This T cell receptor (beta chain) was found in a study of T cells in Graves' hyperthyroidism and ophthalmopathy. CDR1 and CDR2 from the germline V gene are LGHDT and YNNKEL (reference sequence). J lost 6 bases, V lost 5 bases, and 5 bases had no gene match. The CDR3 runs 15 residues. The TCR beta CDR3 regions underwent amplification using RNA transcripts as the source. TCR CDR3 underwent first-round RT-PCR with the HTBI primer set. TCRdb called the multiplex PCR reads again in MiXCR, with one record for every CDR3 protein. The profile shows fewer than 800,000 distinct CDR3 sequences, about a sixth of them singletons. This clonotype was observed at least ten times.

This receptor was identified in a man younger than 35 with Graves' hyperthyroidism. The rearrangement uses TRBV3-1 and TRBJ2-7; 15 bases map to TRBD2. Sequencing was performed on blood. The CDR3 nucleotides read TGTGCCAGCAGCTATGGACTAGCGGGAGGGCCCGAGCAGTACTTC. Its protein is CASSYGLAGGPEQYF.